These T cell receptor beta chains were read from a single sample in a study of T cells in Graves' hyperthyroidism and ophthalmopathy. Using its own MiXCR run on the multiplex PCR reads, TCRdb lists one record per CDR3 protein. The sample lists around 210,000 distinct CDR3 sequences; about a sixth were seen once. Material: blood. These receptors all stem from a woman between 45 and 60 years old with Graves' hyperthyroidism. Each CDR3 is given with its conserved first and last residue. Each record gives: CDR3 protein, CDR3 DNA, V gene, clone size, J gene, D gene. The D gene is left open where the match is weak. Clone size, where shown, is once, few, many, or a class for clones that have expanded.

CASDGQGNTEAFF TGTGCCAGCGACGGACAGGGGAACACTGAAGCTTTCTTT TRBV6-1 many TRBJ1-1 TRBD1
CASRIPSTAEAFF TGTGCCAGCAGAATCCCTTCTACCGCTGAAGCTTTCTTT TRBV12-3/TRBV12-4 . TRBJ1-1 .
CASSSATSYNEQFF TGTGCCAGCAGCTCGGCGACATCCTACAATGAGCAGTTCTTC TRBV3-1 many TRBJ2-1 .
CASSSILADGTDTQYF TGTGCCAGCAGTTCAATTCTAGCGGACGGCACAGATACGCAGTATTTT TRBV12-3/TRBV12-4 many TRBJ2-3 TRBD2
CAISGEASGRSPYNEQFF TGTGCCATCAGTGGTGAGGCTAGCGGGAGGAGTCCCTACAATGAGCAGTTCTTC TRBV10-3 . TRBJ2-1 TRBD2
CASSQGGGGGYQETQYF TGTGCCAGCAGCCAAGGAGGAGGCGGGGGGTACCAAGAGACCCAGTACTTC TRBV28 . TRBJ2-5 TRBD2
CASSQTAETQYF TGTGCCAGCAGTCAAACCGCGGAGACCCAGTACTTC TRBV7-9 many TRBJ2-5 .
CASGREGQNEQFF TGTGCCAGCGGGCGGGAGGGACAGAATGAGCAGTTCTTC TRBV7-2 many TRBJ2-1 TRBD2
CASSDAGIDGANVLTF TGTGCCAGCAGTGATGCGGGGATCGATGGGGCCAACGTCCTGACTTTC TRBV6-4 many TRBJ2-6 .
CASRGLAGGGTGELFF TGTGCCAGCAGGGGACTAGCGGGAGGGGGGACCGGGGAGCTGTTTTTT TRBV6-1 many TRBJ2-2 TRBD2
CSAREHPQYF TGCAGTGCCCGCGAGCACCCGCAGTATTTT TRBV20-1 . TRBJ2-3 .
CASSGSGVGGTDTQYF TGTGCCAGCAGCGGATCGGGGGTGGGGGGCACAGATACGCAGTATTTT TRBV4-2 once TRBJ2-3 .
CANGELDTEAFF TGTGCCAACGGGGAACTAGACACTGAAGCTTTCTTT TRBV12-3/TRBV12-4 many TRBJ1-1 .
CASSTDENTIYF TGTGCCAGCAGTACTGACGAGAACACCATATATTTT TRBV6-1 many TRBJ1-3 .
CASSRRRDEQYF TGTGCCAGCAGCCGCAGGAGGGACGAGCAGTACTTC TRBV5-8 . TRBJ2-7 .
CAWIGTGGPLHF TGTGCCTGGATCGGGACAGGGGGACCCCTCCACTTT TRBV30 few TRBJ1-6 TRBD1
CAWRKGTPGGPQHF TGTGCCTGGAGAAAAGGGACGCCAGGAGGGCCCCAGCATTTT TRBV30 . TRBJ1-5 .
CASSLVRGGRWSYNEQFF TGTGCCAGCAGCTTAGTTCGGGGCGGGAGGTGGTCCTACAATGAGCAGTTCTTC TRBV7-6 few TRBJ2-1 TRBD2